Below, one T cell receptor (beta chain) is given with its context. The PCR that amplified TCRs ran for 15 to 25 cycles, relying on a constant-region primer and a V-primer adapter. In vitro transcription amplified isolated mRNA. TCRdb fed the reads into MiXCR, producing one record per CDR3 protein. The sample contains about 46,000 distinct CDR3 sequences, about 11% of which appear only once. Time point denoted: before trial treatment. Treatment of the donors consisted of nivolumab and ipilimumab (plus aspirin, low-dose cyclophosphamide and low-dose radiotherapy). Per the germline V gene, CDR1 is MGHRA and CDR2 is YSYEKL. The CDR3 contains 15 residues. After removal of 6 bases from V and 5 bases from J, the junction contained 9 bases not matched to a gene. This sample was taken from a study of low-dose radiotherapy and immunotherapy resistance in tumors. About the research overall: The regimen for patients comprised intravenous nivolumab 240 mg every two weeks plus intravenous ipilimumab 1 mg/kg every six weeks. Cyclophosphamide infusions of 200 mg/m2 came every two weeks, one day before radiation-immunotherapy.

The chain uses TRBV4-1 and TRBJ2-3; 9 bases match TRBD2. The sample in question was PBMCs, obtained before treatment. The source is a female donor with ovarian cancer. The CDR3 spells CASRQIAGVKDTQYF. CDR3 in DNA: TGCGCCAGCAGGCAAATAGCGGGAGTAAAAGATACGCAGTATTTT.